This T cell receptor (beta chain) was identified in a study of neurological immune-mediated disorders. Whole-study findings and limits: The phylogenetic placement of 18 of 34 multiple sclerosis patients' repertoires in one related-CDR3 cluster constitutes a possible signature. Clinical and MRI features did not associate with the cluster found in multiple sclerosis patients.

V lost 1 base to trimming and J lost 5 bases, with 11 bases between them. This CDR3 has 14 amino acids. Germline loops: CDR1 SEHNR, CDR2 FQNEAQ (reference sequence). cDNA was made by 5'RACE with 10-nucleotide random UMIs. TCRdb re-called the 5' RACE reads with MiXCR, one entry per CDR3 protein. The data hold about 10,000 distinct CDR3 sequences, with under 25% observed a single time. This clonotype was detected many times. The antigen is unknown. Each sorted-subset library came from around 1 million CD4+ or CD8+ T cells. The chain carries TRBV7-9 and TRBJ1-1; D gene ambiguous. The TCR originated in a middle-aged woman with multiple sclerosis. Sample: CD8+ T cells from blood. For the CDR3, the DNA is TGTGCCAGCAGCTTAGGTGGCCGCCTGACTGAAGCTTTCTTT. It yields the protein CASSLGGRLTEAFF.